This TCR beta chain is from a study of shared clonotypes between healthy human individuals. Naive CD8 isolation took CD45RO-negative cells positively selected for CCR7 and excluded terminally differentiated effector memory CD45RA+ cells. Assay: immunoSEQ multiplex PCR; the TCRdb copy retains only in-frame clones and omits some. The table records about 2 million clones, less than 95% of them present only once. This clone was observed a single time. The receptor comes from a young man in good health. The specimen was naive CD8+ T cells sorted from blood.

CDR3 sequence reads: CASSQPESPYNSPLHF. CDR3 DNA: TGTGCCAGCAGCCAACCCGAGTCACCCTATAATTCACCCCTCCACTTT. The chain has TRBV28 and TRBJ1-6; no definite D call. The CDR3 sequence is 16 residues long. Germline CDR1 reads MDHEN; CDR2 reads SYDVKM. The germline V and J ends were trimmed by 6 bases and 2 bases, with 14 bases remaining between them.